This passage covers 18 T cell receptor beta chains from one sample sequenced in a study of cytomegalovirus exposure and HLA in healthy donors. PCR employed 60 Vbeta and 13 Jbeta primers. Profiled with immunoSEQ multiplex PCR; TCRdb holds only in-frame clones, not every one. The table has fewer than 250,000 clones, more than 85% seen once. Material for sequencing was PBMCs. These receptors were obtained from a woman younger than 30 in good health and CMV-seronegative.

V and J are TRBV19 and TRBJ2-1; TRBD1 aligns across 8 bases. The CDR3 extends over 14 amino acids. Germline loops: CDR1 LNHDA, CDR2 SQIVND (reference sequence). V dropped 7 bases and J dropped 7; count of bases not matched to a gene: 9. This CDR3 reads CASTALDRVNEQFF. The CDR3 bases are TGTGCCAGTACCGCCCTGGACAGGGTGAATGAGCAGTTCTTC. Combining the CDR3 with reference TRBV19 and TRBJ2-1 gives the whole variable domain DGGITQSPKYLFRKEGQNVTLSCEQNLNHDAMYWYRQDPGQGLRLIYYSQIVNDFQKGDIAEGYSVSREKKESFPLTVTSAQKNPTAFYLCASTALDRVNEQFFGPGTRLTVL.

This chain links TRBV27 with TRBJ2-3, with a tentative D call TRBD2 (6 bases). CDR3 length: 17 residues. Germline CDR1 and CDR2: MNHEY and SMNVEV (reference sequence). V shed 7 bases and J shed 6 bases, with 26 bases lying between them. The CDR3 here is CASNPPARGSRGDTQYF. CDR3 nucleotide sequence: TGTGCCAGCAATCCTCCAGCGAGGGGCTCCCGGGGGGATACGCAGTATTTT.

V usage is TRBV7-2 and J usage is TRBJ2-7; D may be TRBD1 (6 bases). The germline V gene has CDR1 SGHTA and CDR2 FQGNSA. With 6 bases removed from V and 2 bases from J, the gap between germline ends came to 11 bases. The CDR3 has 13 amino acids. The CDR3 here is CASRRAGAYEQYF. CDR3 sequence (DNA): TGTGCCAGCAGAAGAGCAGGGGCCTACGAGCAGTACTTC.

The V gene is TRBV10-3, the J gene TRBJ2-1; the match to TRBD2 covers 10 bases. CDR1 ENHRY and CDR2 SYGVKD come from the germline V gene. This CDR3 is 22 amino acids long. V was clipped by 0 bases and J by 0 bases; unmatched bases: 17. CDR3 in DNA: TGTGCCATCAGTGAGTCGAGGAGGCAGCGGGGGGGCCCTATGAGCTCCTACAATGAGCAGTTCTTC. It is translated as CAISESRRQRGGPMSSYNEQFF.

The J gene is TRBJ2-2, the V gene TRBV5-1; the D gene is possibly TRBD1 (6 bases). The V gene's germline CDR1 is SGHRS and CDR2 YFSETQ. CDR3 length: 16 amino acids. V was trimmed by 5 bases and J by 5 bases, leaving 19 bases between them. CDR3 in amino acids: CASSRDTRTLTGELFF. In DNA, the CDR3 is TGCGCCAGCAGTCGGGACACTCGAACTCTTACCGGGGAGCTGTTTTTT.

The chain uses TRBV4-3 and TRBJ2-7; 8 nucleotides align to TRBD1. CDR3 length: 17 amino acids. V was clipped by 0 bases and J by 0 bases; unmatched bases: 7. CDR1 and CDR2 (germline): LGHNA, YSLEER. CDR3 bases: TGCGCCAGCAGCCAAGATGAGGAGGGGACAGGCTCCTACGAGCAGTACTTC. Residues: CASSQDEEGTGSYEQYF.

J is TRBJ1-1 and V is TRBV5-1; 7 nucleotides line up with TRBD1. CDR3 length equals 14 residues. V shed 0 bases, J shed 5 bases, and the junction held 4 bases outside the gene matches. Germline V gene sequence: CDR1 SGHRS, CDR2 YFSETQ. The CDR3 is CASSLVQGGTEAFF. The CDR3, as DNA: TGCGCCAGCAGCTTGGTGCAGGGGGGAACTGAAGCTTTCTTT.

Worth noting for this clone: The identical CDR3 is also encoded by other nucleotide sequences in the sample. The J gene is TRBJ1-2, the V gene TRBV28, with a weak D call TRBD1 (6 bases). Germline V gene sequence: CDR1 MDHEN, CDR2 SYDVKM. The CDR3 totals 15 residues. The V gene lost 5 bases and the J gene lost 3 bases, with 16 bases spanning the gap. The CDR3 DNA sequence: TGTGCCAGCAGTCCGGGGGGCAGAAGATACTATGGCTACACCTTC. This translates into CASSPGGRRYYGYTF.

The CDR3 region is CASSPTVAGYNEQFF. For the CDR3, the DNA is TGTGCCAGCAGCCCCACGGTAGCGGGCTACAATGAGCAGTTCTTC. This sequence joins TRBV7-3 and TRBJ2-1, with 7 bases aligning to TRBD2. The CDR3 runs 15 residues. With 5 bases clipped from V and 3 bases from J, the junction kept 7 bases outside the gene matches. Germline-derived CDR1 and CDR2 are SGHTA and FQGTGA.

V is TRBV2 and J is TRBJ2-2, with a possible D match to TRBD1 (6 bases). Looked up from germline, CDR1 is SNHLY and CDR2 is FYNNEI. The CDR3 spans 16 residues. With 6 bases removed from V and 1 base from J, the gap between germline ends came to 15 bases. DNA of the CDR3: TGTGCCAGCAGGCCCGACAGGACAGTGAACACCGGGGAGCTGTTTTTT. Residues: CASRPDRTVNTGELFF.

The V gene is TRBV2, the J gene TRBJ2-5, with D hard to call. In germline, CDR1 is SNHLY, CDR2 FYNNEI. This CDR3 contains 10 residues. Trimming removed 8 bases from V and 5 bases from J, with 6 bases in between. In DNA form, the CDR3 reads TGTGCCAGCCGAGCGGAGACCCAGTACTTC. Encoded protein: CASRAETQYF. Together with reference TRBV2 and TRBJ2-5, the CDR3 gives the full variable domain: EPEVTQTPSHQVTQMGQEVILRCVPISNHLYFYWYRQILGQKVEFLVSFYNNEISEKSEIFDDQFSVERPDGSNFTLKIRSTKLEDSAMYFCASRAETQYFGPGTRLLVL.

In its sample, this clone was seen once. V gene TRBV6-1 combines with J gene TRBJ2-7, with D perhaps TRBD1 (6 bases). CDR3 length: 18 residues. The ends were cut back, 0 bases at V and 1 base at J, with 19 bases in the middle. Germline CDR1 reads MNHNS; CDR2 reads SASEGT. The CDR3 spells CASSEALPRGYRSYEQYF. In nucleotides, the CDR3 is TGTGCCAGCAGTGAAGCGCTTCCGAGGGGGTATAGGTCCTACGAGCAGTACTTC.

The V call is TRBV2, the J call TRBJ2-5; D ambiguous. From germline, CDR1 is SNHLY and CDR2 FYNNEI. CDR3 length equals 12 residues. V lost 7 bases to trimming and J lost 2 bases, with 8 bases between them. CDR3 protein: CASKGAQETQYF. CDR3 sequence (DNA): TGTGCCAGCAAAGGAGCGCAAGAGACCCAGTACTTC.

V is TRBV29-1 and J is TRBJ1-5, with D unresolved. The germline CDR1 and CDR2 sequences are SQVTM and ANQGSEA. Trimming took 3 bases from V and 3 from J, leaving 9 bases between them. The CDR3 covers 13 residues. The CDR3 nucleotides read TGCAGCGTTGAGGCAGGCACCAATCAGCCCCAGCATTTT. It codes for CSVEAGTNQPQHF. Combining the CDR3 with reference TRBV29-1 and TRBJ1-5 gives the whole variable domain SAVISQKPSRDICQRGTSLTIQCQVDSQVTMMFWYRQQPGQSLTLIATANQGSEATYESGFVIDKFPISRPNLTFSTLTVSNMSPEDSSIYLCSVEAGTNQPQHFGDGTRLSIL.

The chain links TRBV11-2 to TRBJ1-2; D possibly corresponds to TRBD1 (6 bases). Germline loops: CDR1 SGHAT, CDR2 FQNNGV. V lost 5 bases to trimming and J lost 10 bases, with 20 bases between them. This CDR3 contains 14 residues. The CDR3 sequence: CASSLQTGPKDYTF. The CDR3 nucleotides are TGTGCCAGCAGCCTTCAAACAGGGCCGAAGGACTACACCTTC. Full variable domain (rest looked up from reference TRBV11-2 and TRBJ1-2): EAGVAQSPRYKIIEKRQSVAFWCNPISGHATLYWYQQILGQGPKLLIQFQNNGVVDDSQLPKDRFSAERLKGVDSTLKIQPAKLEDSAVYLCASSLQTGPKDYTFGSGTRLTVV.

V gene TRBV7-6 combines with J gene TRBJ2-1, with TRBD2 identical over 8 bases. CDR1 and CDR2 (germline): SGHVS, FNYEAQ. V gave up 5 bases and J gave up 0 bases; unmatched junction bases: 9. There are 17 residues in the CDR3. The CDR3 DNA reads TGTGCCAGCAGCCCAGGACTAGCCAGAAGCTCCTACAATGAGCAGTTCTTC. It specifies CASSPGLARSSYNEQFF. Based on the CDR3 plus reference TRBV7-6 and TRBJ2-1, the full variable domain is GAGVSQSPRYKVTKRGQDVALRCDPISGHVSLYWYRQALGQGPEFLTYFNYEAQQDKSGLPNDRFSAERPEGSISTLTIQRTEQRDSAMYRCASSPGLARSSYNEQFFGPGTRLTVL.

Only a few counts were recorded for this clone. A far larger clone is only one base removed, so a read error is likely. This chain connects TRBV30 to TRBJ2-1, with 8 bases lining up with TRBD2. This CDR3 has 15 amino acids. Trimming removed 5 bases from V and 6 bases from J; junction bases left unmatched: 12. Germline-derived CDR1 and CDR2 are GTSNPN and SVGIG (reference sequence). The CDR3 region is CAWLSSGPTFNEQFF. The CDR3 bases are TGTGCCTGGCTTTCTAGCGGGCCTACCTTCAATGAGCAGTTCTTC.

The chain uses TRBV5-1 and TRBJ2-1, with 7 nucleotides matching TRBD1. Per the germline V gene, CDR1 is SGHRS and CDR2 is YFSETQ. The CDR3 loop spans 15 amino acids. J lost 8 bases, V lost 2 bases, and 10 bases had no gene match. The CDR3 reads CASSFDGTVGDEQFF. In DNA form, the CDR3 reads TGCGCCAGCAGCTTTGACGGGACAGTAGGGGATGAGCAGTTCTTC. The full variable domain, its missing parts supplied by reference TRBV5-1 and TRBJ2-1, is KAGVTQTPRYLIKTRGQQVTLSCSPISGHRSVSWYQQTPGQGLQFLFEYFSETQRNKGNFPGRFSGRQFSNSRSEMNVSTLELGDSALYLCASSFDGTVGDEQFFGPGTRLTVL.